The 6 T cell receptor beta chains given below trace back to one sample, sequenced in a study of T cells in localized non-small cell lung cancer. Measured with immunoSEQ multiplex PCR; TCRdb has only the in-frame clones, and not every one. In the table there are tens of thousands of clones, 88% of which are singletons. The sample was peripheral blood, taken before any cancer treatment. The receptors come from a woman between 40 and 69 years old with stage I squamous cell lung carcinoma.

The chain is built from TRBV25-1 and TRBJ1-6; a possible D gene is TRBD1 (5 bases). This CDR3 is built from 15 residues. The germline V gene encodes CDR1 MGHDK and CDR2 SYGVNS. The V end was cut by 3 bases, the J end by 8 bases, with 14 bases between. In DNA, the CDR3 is TGTGCCAGCAGTGATCCAGTAGGGGTTGATTCACCCCTCCACTTT. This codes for CASSDPVGVDSPLHF.

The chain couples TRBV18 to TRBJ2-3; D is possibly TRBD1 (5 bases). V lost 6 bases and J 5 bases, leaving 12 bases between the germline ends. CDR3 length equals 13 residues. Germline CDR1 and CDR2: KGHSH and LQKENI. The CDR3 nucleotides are TGTGCCAGCTCTCCCAGGGTGGGAGATACGCAGTATTTT. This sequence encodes CASSPRVGDTQYF.

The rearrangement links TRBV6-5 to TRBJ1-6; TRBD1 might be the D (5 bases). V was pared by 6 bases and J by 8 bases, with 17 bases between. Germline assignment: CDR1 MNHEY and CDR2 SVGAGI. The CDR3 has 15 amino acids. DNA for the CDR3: TGTGCCAGCAGGTGGCAGTCTCAAGGGGATTCACCCCTCCACTTT. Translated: CASRWQSQGDSPLHF.

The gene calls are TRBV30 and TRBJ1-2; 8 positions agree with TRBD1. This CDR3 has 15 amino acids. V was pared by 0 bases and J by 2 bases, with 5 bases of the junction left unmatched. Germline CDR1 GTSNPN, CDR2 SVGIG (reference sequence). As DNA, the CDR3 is TGTGCCTGGAGTGTTGGGACAGGAGGAAACTATGGCTACACCTTC. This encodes CAWSVGTGGNYGYTF.

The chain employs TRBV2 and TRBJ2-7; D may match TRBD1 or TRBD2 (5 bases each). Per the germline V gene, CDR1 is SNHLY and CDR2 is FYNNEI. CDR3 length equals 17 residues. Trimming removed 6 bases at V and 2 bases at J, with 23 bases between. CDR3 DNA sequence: TGTGCCAGCAGCGTGGGGATAGGGACGGTTATCGCCTACGAGCAGTACTTC. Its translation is CASSVGIGTVIAYEQYF. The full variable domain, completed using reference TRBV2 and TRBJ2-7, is EPEVTQTPSHQVTQMGQEVILRCVPISNHLYFYWYRQILGQKVEFLVSFYNNEISEKSEIFDDQFSVERPDGSNFTLKIRSTKLEDSAMYFCASSVGIGTVIAYEQYFGPGTRLTVT.

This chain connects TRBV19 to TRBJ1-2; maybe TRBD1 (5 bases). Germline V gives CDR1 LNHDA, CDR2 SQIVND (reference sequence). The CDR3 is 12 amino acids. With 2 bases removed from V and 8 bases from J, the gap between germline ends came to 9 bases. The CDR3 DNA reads TGTGCCAGTAGTATACAGGGATACGGCTACACCTTC. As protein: CASSIQGYGYTF.